The clone carrying this T cell receptor beta chain was counted between two and nine times. The antigen remains unidentified. TCRdb ran MiXCR on the 5' RACE reads and lists one entry per CDR3 protein. Here the sample spans roughly 470,000 distinct CDR3 sequences, 26% being singletons. CDR1 is LGHDT and CDR2 is YNNKEL in the germline V gene (reference sequence). CDR3 length: 16 residues. The V end was cut by 1 base, the J end by 3 bases, with 13 bases between. These data belong to a study of CD8 T cells in ankylosing spondylitis. General study points: Within matched ankylosing spondylitis synovial fluid, disease-linked clones were reportedly significantly enriched. A motif in TCR beta, a set of eight highly homologous variants, appeared characteristic of ankylosing spondylitis blood.

Sequenced input: blood, either unsorted or a sorted T cell fraction (not recorded which). The chain is built from TRBV3-1 and TRBJ2-1; maybe TRBD1 (5 bases). The origin of this receptor is a male donor with ankylosing spondylitis. Written as DNA, the CDR3 is TGTGCCAGCAGCCAAGCGTCCAGGGTGAGCTACAATGAGCAGTTCTTC. This gives the protein CASSQASRVSYNEQFF.